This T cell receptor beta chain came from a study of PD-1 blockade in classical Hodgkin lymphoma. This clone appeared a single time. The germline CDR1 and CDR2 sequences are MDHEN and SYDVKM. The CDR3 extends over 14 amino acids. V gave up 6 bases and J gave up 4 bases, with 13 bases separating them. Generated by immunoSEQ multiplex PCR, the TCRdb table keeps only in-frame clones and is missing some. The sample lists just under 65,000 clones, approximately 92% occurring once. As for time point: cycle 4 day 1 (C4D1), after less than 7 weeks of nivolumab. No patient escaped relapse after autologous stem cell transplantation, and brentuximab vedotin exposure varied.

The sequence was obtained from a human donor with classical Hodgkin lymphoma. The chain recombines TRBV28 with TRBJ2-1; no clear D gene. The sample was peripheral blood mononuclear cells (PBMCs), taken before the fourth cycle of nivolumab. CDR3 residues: CASRLGDAYNEQFF. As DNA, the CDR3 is TGTGCCAGCAGACTCGGCGACGCATACAATGAGCAGTTCTTC.